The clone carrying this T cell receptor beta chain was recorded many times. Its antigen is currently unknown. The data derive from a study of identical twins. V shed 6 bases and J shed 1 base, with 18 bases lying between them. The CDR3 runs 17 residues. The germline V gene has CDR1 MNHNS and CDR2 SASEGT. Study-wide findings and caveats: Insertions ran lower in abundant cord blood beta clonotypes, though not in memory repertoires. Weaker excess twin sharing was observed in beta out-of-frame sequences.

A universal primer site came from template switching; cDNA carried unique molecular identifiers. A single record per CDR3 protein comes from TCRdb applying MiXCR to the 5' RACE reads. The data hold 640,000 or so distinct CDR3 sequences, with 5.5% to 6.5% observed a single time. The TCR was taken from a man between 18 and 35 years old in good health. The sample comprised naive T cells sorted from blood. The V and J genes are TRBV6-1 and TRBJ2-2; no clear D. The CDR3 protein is CASRPIRGVQNTGELFF. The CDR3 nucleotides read TGTGCCAGCAGACCCATCCGTGGGGTCCAGAACACCGGGGAGCTGTTTTTT.